This passage covers 18 T cell receptor beta chains from one sample sequenced in a study of technical replicates of blood from a handful of donors. Some clones are missing from TCRdb's copy, which holds only in-frame ones; the method was immunoSEQ multiplex PCR. The sample lists under 100,000 clones, approximately 96% occurring once. The sample comprised T cells isolated from PBMCs. The receptors shown here come from a human donor in good health.

This chain uses TRBV9 with TRBJ2-5, with 10 bases lining up with TRBD2. The trim removed 2 bases at V and 5 bases at J, leaving 9 bases unmatched. CDR3 length equals 16 residues. Germline V gene sequence: CDR1 SGDLS, CDR2 YYNGEE. CDR3 coding DNA: TGTGCCAGCAGCGTTAGCCCTAGCGGGAGAGGCGAGACCCAGTACTTC. It codes for CASSVSPSGRGETQYF.

The V call is TRBV19, the J call TRBJ2-5; 7 bases match TRBD1. The CDR3 has 14 residues. With V trimmed by 3 bases and J by 5 bases, 6 bases remained unmatched. Germline V lookup: CDR1 LNHDA, CDR2 SQIVND (reference sequence). The CDR3 region has the DNA TGTGCCAGTAGTATTAGAGGGGGCGTCGAGACCCAGTACTTC. Translation gives CASSIRGGVETQYF.

The rearrangement joins TRBV11-3 to TRBJ2-3, with 13 bases aligning to TRBD2. The CDR3 loop spans 15 amino acids. From germline, CDR1 is SGHNT and CDR2 YENEEA. V shed 4 bases, J shed 7 bases, and the junction held 5 bases outside the gene matches. CDR3 region: CASSSGTSGVYTQYF. CDR3 DNA: TGTGCCAGCAGCTCCGGGACTAGCGGGGTGTATACGCAGTATTTT. Filled out from reference TRBV11-3 and TRBJ2-3, the complete variable domain reads EAGVVQSPRYKIIEKKQPVAFWCNPISGHNTLYWYLQNLGQGPELLIRYENEEAVDDSQLPKDRFSAERLKGVDSTLKIQPAELGDSAVYLCASSSGTSGVYTQYFGPGTRLTVL.

This clone was counted a single time. The genes are TRBV28 and TRBJ2-6; possibly TRBD2 for D (5 bases). CDR3 length: 16 amino acids. Trimming removed 3 bases at V and 0 bases at J, with 9 bases between. Germline-derived CDR1 and CDR2 are MDHEN and SYDVKM. The CDR3 loop reads CASSFVGISGANVLTF. CDR3 DNA: TGTGCCAGCAGTTTCGTCGGGATCTCTGGGGCCAACGTCCTGACTTTC.

V gene TRBV7-3 combines with J gene TRBJ2-3; 13 bases agree with TRBD2. The CDR3 has 18 residues. J was trimmed by 6 bases and V by 5 bases; bases with no gene match: 14. CDR1 SGHTA and CDR2 FQGTGA come from the germline V gene. This chain's CDR3 is CASSQGLWTSGGRDTQYF. In DNA, the CDR3 is TGTGCCAGCAGCCAAGGACTATGGACTAGCGGGGGCCGGGATACGCAGTATTTT.

The chain employs TRBV7-9 and TRBJ2-7; D may be TRBD2 (6 bases). This CDR3 contains 16 residues. Germline CDR1 is SEHNR and CDR2 is FQNEAQ (reference sequence). V was cut by 3 bases and J by 0 bases, with 15 bases left in between. CDR3 nucleotide sequence: TGTGCCAGCAGCTTGTTAATAACTAGCAGCTCCTACGAGCAGTACTTC. Protein sequence: CASSLLITSSSYEQYF.

The chain joins TRBV6-5 to TRBJ1-1; D not resolved. The CDR3 runs 13 residues. Looked up from germline, CDR1 is MNHEY and CDR2 is SVGAGI. Trimming left V 0 bases short and J 10 bases short, with 12 bases between. The CDR3 nucleotides are TGTGCCAGCAGTTACTCGAGCGGGGTTACAGCTTTCTTT. It is translated as CASSYSSGVTAFF.

The V call is TRBV2, the J call TRBJ2-1; 8 bases agree with TRBD2. Germline V CDR1 and CDR2: SNHLY, FYNNEI. The CDR3 runs 18 residues. Losses at the gene ends were 7 bases for V and 0 bases for J; bases not matched to a gene: 14. CDR3 bases: TGTGCCAGCACCCGGGGGCTAGCGGGTATGAGCTCCTACAATGAGCAGTTCTTC. It specifies CASTRGLAGMSSYNEQFF.

The V call is TRBV2, the J call TRBJ2-7; D may be TRBD2 (5 bases). This CDR3 is 13 amino acids long. Trimming cost V 5 bases and J 3 bases, with 11 bases left between them. Germline CDR1 reads SNHLY; CDR2 reads FYNNEI. This CDR3 is CASSRLPGYEQYF. The CDR3 region has the DNA TGTGCCAGCAGTAGACTACCGGGCTACGAGCAGTACTTC.

This sequence joins TRBV6-4 and TRBJ2-3, with D possibly TRBD2 on 6 matching bases. Germline V gene sequence: CDR1 MRHNA, CDR2 SNTAGT. This CDR3 contains 15 residues. Deletions cut 6 bases from V and 4 bases from J, with 17 bases between. CDR3 DNA sequence: TGTGCCAGCAGGGGTAGCGGTGGGGCCTCAGATACGCAGTATTTT. This translates into CASRGSGGASDTQYF.

The chain has TRBV5-1 and TRBJ2-3; 10 bases map to TRBD2. Germline values: CDR1 SGHRS, CDR2 YFSETQ. This CDR3 is 14 amino acids long. Trimming took 5 bases from V and 1 from J; bases not matched to a gene: 1. The CDR3, as DNA: TGCGCCAGCAGTGGACTAGCGGGCACAGATACGCAGTATTTT. Translating it yields CASSGLAGTDTQYF.

The J gene is TRBJ2-3, the V gene TRBV30; D is perhaps TRBD1 (5 bases). CDR3 length: 13 residues. Per the germline V gene, CDR1 is GTSNPN and CDR2 is SVGIG (reference sequence). Trimming took 4 bases from V and 3 from J, leaving 11 bases between them. In nucleotides, the CDR3 is TGTGCCTGGATAGGGGAAGAAACAGATACGCAGTATTTT. The encoded protein is CAWIGEETDTQYF.

In DNA, the CDR3 is TGTGCCAGCAGCTGGGACAGCTTACCGCCTCAGCCCCAGCATTTT. Translated, it gives CASSWDSLPPQPQHF. The chain uses TRBV7-2 and TRBJ1-5; 7 nucleotides line up with TRBD1. The CDR3 has 15 residues. J lost 6 bases, V lost 4 bases, and 9 bases had no gene match. Germline CDR1 is SGHTA and CDR2 is FQGNSA.

The chain combines TRBV2 with TRBJ2-7; D might be TRBD2 (6 bases). The CDR3 contains 16 residues. Looked up from germline, CDR1 is SNHLY and CDR2 is FYNNEI. V was cut by 0 bases and J by 0 bases, with 12 bases left in between. CDR3 bases: TGTGCCAGCAGTGAAGCGGGACTGATCAGCTCCTACGAGCAGTACTTC. This encodes CASSEAGLISSYEQYF.

This chain connects TRBV18 to TRBJ2-1; maybe TRBD1 (6 bases). Germline CDR1 and CDR2: KGHSH and LQKENI. The V end was cut by 3 bases, the J end by 5 bases, with 14 bases between. This CDR3 spans 15 amino acids. In DNA form, the CDR3 reads TGTGCCAGCTCACCGCAGACAGGAGAAAACAATGAGCAGTTCTTC. It encodes CASSPQTGENNEQFF.

The V call is TRBV2, the J call TRBJ2-2; 11 bases line up with TRBD2. The germline V gene has CDR1 SNHLY and CDR2 FYNNEI. The CDR3 extends over 16 amino acids. After removal of 6 bases from V and 4 bases from J, the junction contained 7 bases not matched to a gene. CDR3 coding DNA: TGTGCCAGCAGCCTTAGCGGGGGGGCGGGCACCGGGGAGCTGTTTTTT. Translating gives CASSLSGGAGTGELFF.

This chain links TRBV6-1 with TRBJ1-5; D is undetermined. This CDR3 contains 15 residues. V was cut by 6 bases and J by 6 bases, with 18 bases left in between. Per the germline V gene, CDR1 is MNHNS and CDR2 is SASEGT. Written as DNA, the CDR3 is TGTGCCAGCAGAGTTGGCCCCTCGGCGGCTCAGCCCCAGCATTTT. Its protein product is CASRVGPSAAQPQHF.

V gene TRBV25-1 combines with J gene TRBJ1-4, with 8 bases lining up with TRBD1. Germline-derived CDR1 and CDR2 are MGHDK and SYGVNS. The ends lost 4 bases at V and 7 bases at J; junction bases unmatched: 11. CDR3 length equals 16 residues. CDR3 residues: CASSGGQVGLGEKLFF. The CDR3 bases are TGTGCCAGCAGTGGGGGACAGGTTGGTCTGGGTGAAAAACTGTTTTTT.